The present TCR beta chain was sequenced within a study of shared clonotypes between healthy human individuals. Study-level information: The study enrolled a couple of women and a few men aged 18 to 49. General study points: Genetic and exposure-history diversity was limited by the few donors.

TCRdb's copy holds only in-frame clones and misses some; the assay was immunoSEQ multiplex PCR. This sample has about 990,000 clones, with more than 75% found just once. As concerns this clone: Its antigen is undetermined.

Trimming removed 7 bases at V and 0 bases at J, with 12 bases between. This CDR3 has 13 residues. CDR1 SQVTM and CDR2 ANQGSEA come from the germline V gene. Sequenced input: memory CD4+ T cells from PBMCs. Subset: CD45RA-negative fraction. This TCR was recovered from a man younger than 35 in good health. Some clones in this sample may be carry-over from other donors' samples. The V gene is TRBV29-1, the J gene TRBJ1-1, with D unresolved. As DNA, the CDR3 is TGCAGCGCAGGACCGCGCTTGAACACTGAAGCTTTCTTT. The encoded protein is CSAGPRLNTEAFF.